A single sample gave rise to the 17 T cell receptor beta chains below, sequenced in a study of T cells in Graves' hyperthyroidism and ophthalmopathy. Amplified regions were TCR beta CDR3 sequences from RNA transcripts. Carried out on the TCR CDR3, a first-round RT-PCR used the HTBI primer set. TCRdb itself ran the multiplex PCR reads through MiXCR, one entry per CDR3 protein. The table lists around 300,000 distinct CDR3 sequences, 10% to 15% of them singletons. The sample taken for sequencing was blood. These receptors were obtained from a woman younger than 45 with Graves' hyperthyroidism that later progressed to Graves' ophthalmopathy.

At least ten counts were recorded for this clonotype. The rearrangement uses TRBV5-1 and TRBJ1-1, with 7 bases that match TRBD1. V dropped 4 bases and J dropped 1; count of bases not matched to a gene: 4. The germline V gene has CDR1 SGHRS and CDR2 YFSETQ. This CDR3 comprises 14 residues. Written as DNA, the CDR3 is TGCGCCAGCAGCGGGGGACAGAGGAACACTGAAGCTTTCTTT. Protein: CASSGGQRNTEAFF.

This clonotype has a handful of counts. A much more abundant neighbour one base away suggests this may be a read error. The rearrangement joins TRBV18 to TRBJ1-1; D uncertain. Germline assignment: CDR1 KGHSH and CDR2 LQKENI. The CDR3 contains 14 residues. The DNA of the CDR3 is TGTGTCAGCTCACCACACACCCTGAACACTGAAGCTTTCTTT. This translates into CVSSPHTLNTEAFF.

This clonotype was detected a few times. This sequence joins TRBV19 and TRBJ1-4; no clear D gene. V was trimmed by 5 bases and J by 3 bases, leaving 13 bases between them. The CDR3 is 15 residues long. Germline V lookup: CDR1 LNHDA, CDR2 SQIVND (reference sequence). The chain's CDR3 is CASSRTDTSNEKLFF. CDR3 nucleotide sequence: TGTGCCAGTAGTCGGACCGACACCTCTAATGAAAAACTGTTTTTT.

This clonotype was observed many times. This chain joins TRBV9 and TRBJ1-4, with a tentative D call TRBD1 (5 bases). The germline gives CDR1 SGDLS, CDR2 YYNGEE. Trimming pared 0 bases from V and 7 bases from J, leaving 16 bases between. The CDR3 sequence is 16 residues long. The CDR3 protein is CASSVGAGKSGEKLFF. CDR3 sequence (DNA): TGTGCCAGCAGCGTAGGAGCAGGGAAAAGCGGTGAAAAACTGTTTTTT.

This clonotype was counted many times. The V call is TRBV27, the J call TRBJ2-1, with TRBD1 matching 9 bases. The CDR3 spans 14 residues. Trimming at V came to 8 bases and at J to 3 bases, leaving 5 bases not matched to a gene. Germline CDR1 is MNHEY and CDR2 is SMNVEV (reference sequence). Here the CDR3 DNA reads TGTGCCAGCTCTCGGGGACAGGGCTACAATGAGCAGTTCTTC. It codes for CASSRGQGYNEQFF.

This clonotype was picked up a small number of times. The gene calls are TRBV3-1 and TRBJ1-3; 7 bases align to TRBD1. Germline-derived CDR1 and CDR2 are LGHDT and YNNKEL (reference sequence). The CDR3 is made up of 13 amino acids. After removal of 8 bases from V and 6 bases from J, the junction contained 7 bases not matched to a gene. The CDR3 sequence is CASSPGQENTIYF. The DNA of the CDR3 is TGTGCCAGCTCCCCCGGACAGGAAAACACCATATATTTT.

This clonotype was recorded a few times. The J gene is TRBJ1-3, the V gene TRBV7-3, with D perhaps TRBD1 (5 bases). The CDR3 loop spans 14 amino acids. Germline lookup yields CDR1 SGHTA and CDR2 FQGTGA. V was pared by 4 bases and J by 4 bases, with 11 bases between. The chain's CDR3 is CASSSGTSGNTIYF. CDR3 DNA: TGTGCCAGCAGCTCAGGGACTTCGGGAAACACCATATATTTT.

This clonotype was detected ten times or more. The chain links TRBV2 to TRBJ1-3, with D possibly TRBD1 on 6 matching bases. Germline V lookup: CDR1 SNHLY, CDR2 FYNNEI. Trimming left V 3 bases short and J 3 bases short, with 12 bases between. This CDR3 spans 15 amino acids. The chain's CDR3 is CASSEGTYDGNTIYF. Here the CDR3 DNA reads TGTGCCAGCAGTGAGGGGACATACGATGGAAACACCATATATTTT.

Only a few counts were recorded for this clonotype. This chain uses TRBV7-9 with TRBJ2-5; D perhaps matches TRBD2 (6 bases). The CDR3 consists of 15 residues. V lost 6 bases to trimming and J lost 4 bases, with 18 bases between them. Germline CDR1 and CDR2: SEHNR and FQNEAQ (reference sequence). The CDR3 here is CASRPRAGSGETQYF. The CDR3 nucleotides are TGTGCCAGCAGGCCTCGTGCGGGGTCTGGAGAGACCCAGTACTTC.

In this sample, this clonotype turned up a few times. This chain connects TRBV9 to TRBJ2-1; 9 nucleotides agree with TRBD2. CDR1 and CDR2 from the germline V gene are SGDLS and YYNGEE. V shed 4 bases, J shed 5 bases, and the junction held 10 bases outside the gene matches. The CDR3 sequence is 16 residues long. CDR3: CASSFVTSGLDNEQFF. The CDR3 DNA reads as TGTGCCAGCAGCTTCGTGACTAGCGGACTCGACAATGAGCAGTTCTTC.

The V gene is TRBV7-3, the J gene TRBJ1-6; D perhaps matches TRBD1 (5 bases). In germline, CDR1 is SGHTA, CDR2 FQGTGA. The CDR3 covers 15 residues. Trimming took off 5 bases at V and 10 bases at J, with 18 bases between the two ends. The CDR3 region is CASSVETDGESPLHF. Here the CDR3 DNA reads TGTGCCAGCAGCGTAGAGACAGATGGGGAATCACCCCTCCACTTT.

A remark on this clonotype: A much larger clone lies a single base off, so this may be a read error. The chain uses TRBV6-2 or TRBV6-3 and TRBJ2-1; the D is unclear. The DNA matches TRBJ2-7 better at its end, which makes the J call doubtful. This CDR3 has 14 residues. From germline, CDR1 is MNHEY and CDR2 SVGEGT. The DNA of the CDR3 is TGTGCCAGCAGTGCTGCCCCGGACGACAATGAGCAGTACTTC. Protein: CASSAAPDDNEQYF.

CDR3 sequence (DNA): TGTGCCAGCAGTTTAGCTATGTTCGGGGGAAACGAGCAGTACTTC. Translating gives CASSLAMFGGNEQYF. The chain combines TRBV28 with TRBJ2-7, with D possibly being TRBD2 (6 bases). The germline V gene has CDR1 MDHEN and CDR2 SYDVKM. Deletions cut 2 bases from V and 5 bases from J, with 16 bases between. The CDR3 length is 15 residues.

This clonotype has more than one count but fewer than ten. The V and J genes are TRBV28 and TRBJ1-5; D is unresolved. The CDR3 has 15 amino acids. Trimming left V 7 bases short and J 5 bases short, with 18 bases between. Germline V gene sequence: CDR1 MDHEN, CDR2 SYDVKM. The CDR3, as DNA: TGTGCCAGCAACTTGGGGATGGGTTACGATCAGCCCCAGCATTTT. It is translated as CASNLGMGYDQPQHF.

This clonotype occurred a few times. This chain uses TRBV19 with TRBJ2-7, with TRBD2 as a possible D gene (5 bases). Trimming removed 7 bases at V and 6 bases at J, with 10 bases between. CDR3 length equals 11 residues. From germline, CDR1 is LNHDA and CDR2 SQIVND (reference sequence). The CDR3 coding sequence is TGTGCCAGTAAGGAAGGGAGCGAGCAGTACTTC. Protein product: CASKEGSEQYF.

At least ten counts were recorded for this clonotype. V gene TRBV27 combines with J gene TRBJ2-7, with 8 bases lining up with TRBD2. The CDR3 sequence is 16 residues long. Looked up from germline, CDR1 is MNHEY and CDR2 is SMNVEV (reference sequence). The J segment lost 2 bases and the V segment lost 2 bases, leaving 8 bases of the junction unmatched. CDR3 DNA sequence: TGTGCCAGCAGTTTAAGGGCCGGGACTAGTCCCTACGAGCAGTACTTC. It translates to CASSLRAGTSPYEQYF.

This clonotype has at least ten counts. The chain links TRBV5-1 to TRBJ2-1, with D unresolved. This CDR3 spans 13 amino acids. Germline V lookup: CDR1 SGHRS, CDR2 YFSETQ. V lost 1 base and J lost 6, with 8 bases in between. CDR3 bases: TGCGCCAGCAGCTTGCCCAGTCTCAATGAGCAGTTCTTC. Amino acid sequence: CASSLPSLNEQFF.